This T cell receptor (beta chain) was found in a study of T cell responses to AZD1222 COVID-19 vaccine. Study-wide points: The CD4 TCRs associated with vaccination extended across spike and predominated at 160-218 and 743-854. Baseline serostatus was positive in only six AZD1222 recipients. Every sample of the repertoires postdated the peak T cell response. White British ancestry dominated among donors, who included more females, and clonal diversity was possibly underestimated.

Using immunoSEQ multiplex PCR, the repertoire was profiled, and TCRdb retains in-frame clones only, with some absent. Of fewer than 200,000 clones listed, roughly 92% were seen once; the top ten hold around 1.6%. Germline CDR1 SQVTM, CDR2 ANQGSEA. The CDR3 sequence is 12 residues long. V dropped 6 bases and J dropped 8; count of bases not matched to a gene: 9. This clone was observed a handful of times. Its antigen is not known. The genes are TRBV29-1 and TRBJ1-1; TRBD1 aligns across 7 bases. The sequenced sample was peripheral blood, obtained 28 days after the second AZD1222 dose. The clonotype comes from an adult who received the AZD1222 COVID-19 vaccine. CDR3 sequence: CSVTKGTVEAFF. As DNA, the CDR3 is TGCAGCGTGACAAAAGGGACAGTAGAAGCTTTCTTT. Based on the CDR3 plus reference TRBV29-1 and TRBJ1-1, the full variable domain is SAVISQKPSRDICQRGTSLTIQCQVDSQVTMMFWYRQQPGQSLTLIATANQGSEATYESGFVIDKFPISRPNLTFSTLTVSNMSPEDSSIYLCSVTKGTVEAFFGQGTRLTVV.